These T cell receptor beta chains were read from a single sample in a study of blood T cells in healthy people across ages. Via MiXCR, TCRdb re-called the 5' RACE reads, giving one row per CDR3 protein. This table has 910,000 or so distinct CDR3 sequences, roughly 51% appearing once. Sequencing was performed on blood. Receptor source: a woman aged 55-69 years in good health. Both conserved end residues are part of each CDR3. D genes are given only for firm matches. Clone size, where shown, is once, few, many, or a class for clones that have expanded.

TRBJ2-7 | - | few | TRBV14 | CASSPGRLEQYF | TGTGCCAGCAGCCCCGGGCGACTCGAGCAGTACTTC
TRBJ2-7 | - | - | TRBV7-9 | CASSAGRTYEQYF | TGTGCCAGCAGCGCGGGACGGACCTACGAGCAGTACTTC
TRBJ1-4 | TRBD1 | - | TRBV9 | CASSPRGPGQGVGEKLFF | TGTGCCAGCAGCCCCCGAGGACCGGGACAGGGGGTAGGTGAAAAACTGTTTTTT
TRBJ2-1 | TRBD2 | few | TRBV12-3/TRBV12-4 | CASSLSGRVNNEQFF | TGTGCCAGCAGTCTAAGCGGGAGGGTAAACAATGAGCAGTTCTTC
TRBJ2-3 | - | few | TRBV7-9 | CASSKGTSMGDTQYF | TGTGCCAGCAGCAAAGGGACTTCCATGGGAGATACGCAGTATTTT
TRBJ2-7 | - | - | TRBV30 | CAWSRGSPEQYF | TGTGCCTGGAGTAGGGGATCTCCCGAGCAGTACTTC
TRBJ1-1 | - | few | TRBV6-5 | CASSYLRGNTEAFF | TGTGCCAGCAGTTACCTCAGGGGGAACACTGAAGCTTTCTTT
TRBJ2-3 | - | - | TRBV3-1 | CASSRGNADTQYF | TGTGCCAGCAGCCGGGGGAACGCAGATACGCAGTATTTT
TRBJ1-6 | - | - | TRBV4-2 | CASRPQTEGSPLHF | TGTGCCAGCAGACCGCAAACCGAGGGATCACCCCTCCACTTT
TRBJ2-1 | TRBD2 | - | TRBV6-6 | CASSYGLAGDNEQFF | TGTGCCAGCAGTTACGGACTAGCGGGAGACAATGAGCAGTTCTTC
TRBJ2-7 | TRBD1 | - | TRBV20-1 | CSARDPRTGTALTYEQYF | TGCAGTGCTAGAGACCCTCGTACCGGGACAGCTTTAACCTACGAGCAGTACTTC
TRBJ2-1 | - | - | TRBV7-2 | CASSLTSGLNERFF | TGTGCCAGCAGCCTCACCAGCGGGTTAAATGAGCGGTTCTTC
TRBJ2-7 | TRBD1 | - | TRBV20-1 | CSAPGQGAYEQYF | TGCAGTGCACCGGGACAGGGGGCCTACGAGCAGTACTTC
TRBJ1-2 | - | - | TRBV5-1 | CASAEGGSYGYTF | TGCGCCAGCGCAGAGGGAGGTTCGTATGGCTACACCTTC
TRBJ1-5 | - | - | TRBV15 | CATSRDGWSQHF | TGTGCCACCAGCAGAGACGGTTGGTCCCAGCATTTT
TRBJ2-7 | - | - | TRBV12-3/TRBV12-4 | CASTVRQSSYDEQYF | TGTGCCAGCACCGTTAGACAGAGCTCCTACGATGAGCAGTACTTC
TRBJ1-2 | - | few | TRBV5-1 | CASSEPGTGYTF | TGCGCCAGCAGCGAGCCCGGGACTGGCTACACCTTC
TRBJ2-7 | - | - | TRBV7-2 | CASSLYARPYEQYF | TGTGCCAGCAGCTTATATGCCCGGCCCTACGAACAGTACTTC
TRBJ2-3 | - | - | TRBV9 | CASSVGARRTDTQYF | TGTGCCAGCAGCGTAGGGGCCCGACGCACAGATACGCAGTATTTT
TRBJ2-3 | - | few | TRBV20-1 | CRAGQSSTDTQYF | TGCAGGGCCGGACAGTCTAGCACAGATACGCAGTATTTT
TRBJ2-3 | TRBD2 | few | TRBV4-2 | CASSQGRLADTDTQYF | TGTGCCAGCAGCCAGGGTCGACTAGCGGATACAGATACGCAGTATTTT
TRBJ2-1 | TRBD2 | - | TRBV20-1 | CSAQGLAGEGEQFF | TGCAGTGCCCAAGGACTAGCGGGAGAGGGTGAGCAGTTCTTC
TRBJ2-3 | - | few | TRBV7-9 | CASSPWTGRADTQYF | TGTGCCAGCAGCCCTTGGACAGGGAGGGCAGATACGCAGTATTTT
TRBJ2-7 | - | few | TRBV6-1 | CASRLGQTYEQYF | TGTGCCAGCAGACTTGGACAGACCTACGAGCAGTACTTC
TRBJ2-5 | - | - | TRBV5-1 | CASSWGGSVMGETQYF | TGCGCCAGCAGCTGGGGCGGGTCGGTAATGGGAGAGACCCAGTACTTC
TRBJ2-7 | TRBD2 | few | TRBV7-2 | CASSLLSGETYEQYF | TGTGCCAGCAGCTTACTCAGCGGGGAGACGTACGAGCAGTACTTC
TRBJ2-7 | - | many | TRBV7-9 | CASSLMGQIYEQYF | TGTGCCAGCAGCTTAATGGGGCAGATATACGAGCAGTACTTC
TRBJ2-7 | - | few | TRBV7-2 | CASSPSIAGTYEQYF | TGTGCCAGCAGCCCATCCATTGCGGGAACCTACGAGCAGTACTTC
TRBJ2-7 | TRBD1 | few | TRBV4-1 | CASSQETGTTYEQYF | TGCGCCAGCAGCCAAGAGACAGGGACGACCTACGAGCAGTACTTC
TRBJ2-7 | - | - | TRBV4-3 | CASSQEGGTDSYEQYF | TGCGCCAGCAGCCAAGAAGGGGGGACCGACTCCTACGAGCAGTACTTC
TRBJ2-6 | - | - | TRBV27 | CASSFGYSSGANVLTF | TGTGCCAGTAGTTTTGGGTATAGCTCTGGGGCCAACGTCCTGACTTTC
TRBJ2-7 | - | few | TRBV20-1 | CSAPRGGWDSYEQYF | TGCAGTGCTCCCAGGGGAGGATGGGACTCCTACGAGCAGTACTTC
TRBJ2-1 | TRBD2 | few | TRBV5-1 | CASSREAVGGLAGGNEQFF | TGCGCCAGCAGCCGGGAAGCGGTAGGGGGACTAGCGGGAGGAAATGAGCAGTTCTTC